Described below is a single TCR beta chain sequence and its context. The CDR3 has 17 residues. With 3 bases clipped from V and 9 bases from J, the junction kept 19 bases outside the gene matches. This sample was taken from a study of T-cell reconstitution after alpha-beta-depleted transplantation in children. This sample's TCRbeta library carried unique molecular identifier barcodes. TCRdb called the PCR reads again in MiXCR, with one record for every CDR3 protein. The sample shows approximately 400,000 distinct CDR3 sequences, around 15% of them seen only once. The chain combines TRBV12-3 or TRBV12-4 with TRBJ2-5; 7 bases agree with TRBD1. Specimen: PBMCs, mostly from graft donor cells, collected 360 days after TCRalphabeta/CD19-depleted stem cell transplant. This clonotype was obtained from a boy in the first two years of life who had a stem cell transplant for Wiskott-Aldrich syndrome, so the T cells may come from the graft donor. The CDR3 DNA follows: TGTGCCAGCAGTTTTAGGAAAGGGGGCAGGGAAGGAAGGGCCCAGTACTTC. Translating gives CASSFRKGGREGRAQYF.